Following are 14 T cell receptor beta chains from one sample sequenced in a study of CD8 T cells in ankylosing spondylitis. Their antigen targets remain unknown. TCRdb used MiXCR to reprocess the 5' RACE reads, holding one entry per CDR3 protein. The sample has fewer than 750,000 distinct CDR3 sequences, under 20% seen once; the top ten hold under 20%. Regarding the study as a whole: Characteristic of ankylosing spondylitis blood, it appeared, was a TCR beta motif comprising fewer than 10 highly homologous variants.

Sequencing was done on a sample of blood, either unsorted or a sorted T cell fraction (not recorded which). These receptors all come from a male donor with ankylosing spondylitis.

This clonotype was seen more than once but under ten times. The rearrangement joins TRBV3-1 to TRBJ1-2; D ambiguous. Germline V CDR1 and CDR2: LGHDT, YNNKEL (reference sequence). Trimming took 5 bases from V and 7 from J, leaving 8 bases between them. This CDR3 contains 11 residues. This chain's CDR3 is CASSSPSGYTF. The CDR3 DNA sequence: TGTGCCAGCAGCTCTCCGAGTGGCTACACCTTC.

The table lists this clonotype with many counts. The chain joins TRBV28 to TRBJ2-7, with a weak D call TRBD1 (5 bases). In germline, CDR1 is MDHEN, CDR2 SYDVKM. V lost 3 bases, J lost 1 base, and 25 bases lay in between. The CDR3 consists of 19 residues. CDR3 protein: CASSFFSLVGADVSYEQYF. DNA for the CDR3: TGTGCCAGCAGTTTTTTCAGTTTGGTTGGGGCCGACGTGTCCTACGAGCAGTACTTC.

There are many counts of this clonotype. The chain couples TRBV27 to TRBJ2-2; 9 bases fit TRBD1. The V gene's germline CDR1 is MNHEY and CDR2 SMNVEV (reference sequence). The junction had 3 bases not matched to a gene; V was cut back by 6 bases and J by 7 bases. The CDR3 is made up of 13 amino acids. The CDR3 spells CASRQGADGELFF. The CDR3 region has the DNA TGTGCCAGCAGACAGGGGGCGGACGGGGAGCTGTTTTTT.

The rearrangement uses TRBV12-3 or TRBV12-4 and TRBJ1-1; D call uncertain. The ends were cut back, 3 bases at V and 3 bases at J, with 11 bases in the middle. The CDR3 runs 14 residues. CDR3 bases: TGTGCCAGCAGTTTGTACGGGGTTGACACTGAAGCTTTCTTT. It codes for CASSLYGVDTEAFF.

J is TRBJ1-1 and V is TRBV29-1, with D possibly TRBD1 on 5 matching bases. CDR3 size: 15 residues. Looked up from germline, CDR1 is SQVTM and CDR2 is ANQGSEA. V gave up 7 bases and J gave up 1 base, with 19 bases separating them. CDR3 loop: CSALSRGAGNTEAFF. As DNA, the CDR3 is TGCAGCGCCCTCTCCCGCGGGGCAGGGAACACTGAAGCTTTCTTT.

The rearrangement joins TRBV29-1 to TRBJ2-5; perhaps TRBD2 as D (5 bases). The germline CDR1 and CDR2 sequences are SQVTM and ANQGSEA. The CDR3 is 14 amino acids. The germline V and J ends were trimmed by 7 bases and 5 bases, with 20 bases remaining between them. The CDR3 sequence is CSASPWETMETQYF. CDR3 DNA sequence: TGCAGCGCTTCCCCTTGGGAGACCATGGAGACCCAGTACTTC.

Many counts were recorded for this clonotype. An end of the junction differs from the germline gene, which may be a read error. The V gene is TRBV5-1, the J gene TRBJ2-7, with unresolved D. Germline lookup yields CDR1 SGHRS and CDR2 YFSETQ. CDR3 size: 14 residues. CDR3 nucleotides: TGTGCCAGCAGCTCCACGTCGGGCTCCTACGAGCAGTACTTC. Encoded protein: CASSSTSGSYEQYF.

The V gene is TRBV12-3 or TRBV12-4, the J gene TRBJ1-3, with D hard to call. Trimming cost V 8 bases and J 3 bases, with 17 bases left between them. The CDR3 contains 15 residues. Here the CDR3 DNA reads TGTGCCAGCGGCTCTTTGGGAAGGAGTGGAAACACCATATATTTT. Translation gives CASGSLGRSGNTIYF.

This chain uses TRBV6-4 with TRBJ2-3; the match to TRBD2 covers 7 bases. CDR1 and CDR2 from the germline V gene are MRHNA and SNTAGT. Trimming cost V 2 bases and J 1 base; bases outside gene matches: 3. The CDR3 loop spans 15 amino acids. CDR3 protein: CASSDGEGGTDTQYF. The CDR3 DNA sequence: TGTGCCAGCAGTGACGGGGAGGGAGGCACAGATACGCAGTATTTT.

This clonotype was detected only a few times. The V gene is TRBV27, the J gene TRBJ2-7, with TRBD1 matching 10 bases. In germline, CDR1 is MNHEY, CDR2 SMNVEV (reference sequence). Trimming removed 5 bases from V and 6 bases from J; junction bases left unmatched: 10. This CDR3 region has 15 residues. The CDR3 spells CASSTWGQGSGEQYF. The CDR3 DNA reads TGTGCCAGCAGTACCTGGGGACAGGGGAGTGGCGAGCAGTACTTC.

This clonotype was recorded a few times. The rearrangement joins TRBV7-2 to TRBJ2-7; TRBD1 matches 10 bases. The length of the CDR3 is 16 residues. Unmatched junction bases numbered 5, after V lost 0 bases and J lost 3 bases. CDR1 is SGHTA and CDR2 is FQGNSA in the germline V gene. The CDR3 DNA reads as TGTGCCAGCAGCTTAGCGACAGGGGGCCTTATCTACGAGCAGTACTTC. Translated, it gives CASSLATGGLIYEQYF.

This clonotype has just a few counts. J is TRBJ2-7 and V is TRBV12-3 or TRBV12-4, with a tentative D call TRBD1 (5 bases). The CDR3 loop spans 14 amino acids. Deletions cut 6 bases from V and 3 bases from J, with 15 bases between. The CDR3 DNA reads as TGTGCCAGCAGCAACAGGTACTTCTACTACGAGCAGTACTTC. Its protein product is CASSNRYFYYEQYF.

The V call is TRBV2, the J call TRBJ2-7; no firm D call. Germline CDR1 is SNHLY and CDR2 is FYNNEI. This CDR3 is 13 amino acids long. The V and J ends lost 4 bases and 3 bases respectively, with 10 bases between them. The CDR3 DNA sequence: TGTGCCAGCAGTGCCACACTGAACTACGAGCAGTACTTC. Its translation is CASSATLNYEQYF.

V usage is TRBV28 and J usage is TRBJ1-2, with a possible D match to TRBD1 (5 bases). Germline CDR1 reads MDHEN; CDR2 reads SYDVKM. This CDR3 has 14 residues. Trimming took 4 bases from V and 1 from J, leaving 10 bases between them. The CDR3 DNA follows: TGTGCCAGCAGTTCACCGACAGTTAACTATGGCTACACCTTC. The encoded protein is CASSSPTVNYGYTF.